A selection of T cell receptor beta chains follows, all from one sample in a study of identical twins. TCRdb ran MiXCR on the 5' RACE reads and lists one entry per CDR3 protein. The table shows hundreds of thousands of distinct CDR3 sequences, with 20% to 25% occurring only once. The data also belong to a second study, concerning T cells expressing NK-cell markers.

The sequenced material came from CD4+ T cells sorted from blood. These receptor sequences come from a woman younger than 30 in good health. CDR3s include the opening cysteine and the closing phenylalanine or tryptophan. Each record gives: D gene, J gene, clone size, V gene, CDR3 length, CDR3 protein, CDR3 DNA. A D gene is named only where the DNA matches it firmly. Clone size, where shown, is once, few, many, or a class for clones that have expanded.

>TRBD1|TRBJ2-5|few|TRBV12-3/TRBV12-4|16
CASSYRGQGLKETQYF
TGTGCCAGCAGCTACAGGGGACAGGGGCTCAAAGAGACCCAGTACTTC
>.|TRBJ1-1|once|TRBV18|15
CASSPLGRGDTEAFF
TGTGCCAGCTCACCACTTGGACGGGGGGACACTGAAGCTTTCTTT
>TRBD2|TRBJ2-7|.|TRBV6-5|16
CASSYSLAGVAYEQYF
TGTGCCAGCAGTTACTCACTAGCGGGAGTCGCCTACGAGCAGTACTTC
>.|TRBJ2-1|few|TRBV11-2|15
CASSLDLGAYNEQFF
TGTGCCAGCAGCTTAGATCTGGGCGCCTACAATGAGCAGTTCTTC
>.|TRBJ2-7|.|TRBV5-5|14
CASSLRRAIWEQYF
TGTGCCAGCAGCTTGAGGAGGGCCATATGGGAGCAGTACTTC
>.|TRBJ1-1|few|TRBV5-1|15
CASSLVVSGKNEAFF
TGCGCCAGCAGCTTGGTAGTTTCAGGCAAAAATGAAGCTTTCTTT
>.|TRBJ2-4|few|TRBV13|15
CASSLEGGPQNIQYF
TGTGCCAGCAGCTTAGAAGGGGGGCCGCAAAACATTCAGTACTTC
>.|TRBJ2-7|few|TRBV2|14
CASSLGRTDYEQYF
TGTGCCAGCAGCTTGGGTAGGACGGATTACGAGCAGTACTTC
>TRBD2|TRBJ2-2|.|TRBV20-1|17
CCARGTSGLSNTGELFF
TGCTGTGCTAGGGGGACTAGCGGACTCTCGAACACCGGGGAGCTGTTTTTT
>.|TRBJ1-2|.|TRBV5-1|14
CASSLDQKNYGYTF
TGCGCCAGCAGCTTGGATCAGAAAAACTATGGCTACACCTTC
>.|TRBJ2-5|.|TRBV7-9|15
CASSPGRSIQETQYF
TGTGCCAGCAGCCCAGGGAGGTCAATCCAAGAGACCCAGTACTTC
>.|TRBJ1-5|few|TRBV5-1|15
CASSMDGNSNQPQHF
TGCGCCAGCAGCATGGACGGCAATAGCAATCAGCCCCAGCATTTT
>TRBD2|TRBJ2-3|many|TRBV20-1|16
CSARASGGVGTDTQYF
TGCAGTGCTAGAGCGAGCGGGGGTGTGGGTACAGATACGCAGTATTTT
>.|TRBJ2-7|few|TRBV15|15
CATSLGTGRAYEQYF
TGTGCCACCAGCCTCGGGACTGGAAGGGCCTACGAGCAGTACTTC
>.|TRBJ1-1|.|TRBV18|14
CASSRGGTNTEAFF
TGTGCCAGCTCCCGTGGGGGAACGAACACTGAAGCTTTCTTT
>.|TRBJ2-2|few|TRBV5-1|14
CASSFRPAAGELFF
TGCGCCAGCAGCTTCCGACCCGCGGCCGGGGAGCTGTTTTTT
>.|TRBJ2-7|few|TRBV20-1|13
CSARRGLAHEQYF
TGCAGTGCGCGACGGGGGTTAGCCCACGAGCAGTACTTC
>TRBD2|TRBJ2-1|few|TRBV5-1|17
CASSFGTPGLAFYEQFF
TGCGCCAGCAGCTTCGGTACTCCGGGACTAGCTTTCTATGAGCAGTTCTTC
>.|TRBJ2-7|few|TRBV20-1|14
CSAVRQASTNAQYF
TGCAGTGCTGTGCGGCAGGCGTCTACGAACGCGCAGTACTTC
>TRBD2|TRBJ2-1|.|TRBV9|14
CASSVGLANNEQFF
TGTGCCAGCAGCGTAGGACTAGCCAACAATGAGCAGTTCTTC
>TRBD2|TRBJ2-1|few|TRBV5-1|15
CASSFTRGSYNEQFF
TGCGCCAGCAGCTTCACGCGGGGGTCCTACAATGAGCAGTTCTTC
>.|TRBJ1-2|.|TRBV6-1|14
CASRGTARGYGYTF
TGTGCCAGCAGGGGGACCGCGAGGGGCTATGGCTACACCTTC
>.|TRBJ1-2|.|TRBV6-5|17
CASSSQGGRTANYGYTF
TGTGCCAGCAGTTCCCAAGGGGGGAGGACAGCTAACTATGGCTACACCTTC
>.|TRBJ1-6|few|TRBV29-1|13
CSVGEGNESPLHF
TGCAGCGTTGGGGAGGGGAATGAATCACCCCTCCACTTT
>.|TRBJ2-5|.|TRBV5-1|14
CASSPAGQQETQYF
TGCGCCAGCAGCCCGGCGGGGCAACAAGAGACCCAGTACTTC
>.|TRBJ1-2|few|TRBV9|15
CASSVDPGIRGGYTF
TGTGCCAGCAGCGTAGATCCGGGGATACGCGGTGGCTACACCTTC
>.|TRBJ2-5|.|TRBV11-2|14
CASSLDRWQETQYF
TGTGCCAGCAGCTTAGACAGATGGCAAGAGACCCAGTACTTC
>.|TRBJ2-1|.|TRBV7-2|13
CASSLVRAGEQFF
TGTGCCAGCAGCTTAGTGCGGGCGGGAGAGCAGTTCTTC
>.|TRBJ2-1|.|TRBV23-1|16
CASSHLSAEVGLRKFF
TGCGCCAGCAGTCATCTTTCGGCTGAGGTGGGACTCAGGAAGTTCTTC
>TRBD1|TRBJ1-2|.|TRBV20-1|13
CSAARGQVYGYTF
TGCAGTGCGGCTAGGGGACAGGTCTATGGCTACACCTTC
>.|TRBJ2-5|.|TRBV6-5|12
CASSTWGETQYF
TGTGCCAGCAGTACGTGGGGGGAGACCCAGTACTTC
>TRBD2|TRBJ2-5|.|TRBV6-5|18
CASSYGTAGGVGQETQYF
TGTGCCAGCAGTTACGGGACAGCGGGAGGTGTAGGGCAAGAGACCCAGTACTTC
>.|TRBJ2-2|.|TRBV5-1|15
CASSLGEGYTGELFF
TGCGCCAGCAGCTTGGGTGAGGGTTACACCGGGGAGCTGTTTTTT
>TRBD2|TRBJ2-2|few|TRBV7-9|15
CASRTSSGGGRELFF
TGTGCCAGCCGGACATCTAGCGGGGGAGGTCGGGAGCTGTTTTTT
>.|TRBJ1-2|.|TRBV6-1|18
CASSTYTLEPNYRGGYTF
TGTGCCAGCAGTACGTACACACTGGAGCCTAACTATCGTGGTGGCTACACCTTC
>.|TRBJ2-5|.|TRBV10-2|13
CASSERRGETQYF
TGCGCCAGCAGTGAAAGGCGGGGTGAGACCCAGTACTTC
>TRBD2|TRBJ2-1|.|TRBV3-1|16
CASSPRSLRGSDEQFF
TGTGCCAGCAGCCCAAGATCTTTGCGGGGGTCCGATGAGCAGTTCTTC
>.|TRBJ2-3|few|TRBV7-2|13
CAVGLFSTDTQYF
TGTGCCGTCGGGCTTTTTAGCACAGATACGCAGTATTTT
>.|TRBJ1-4|few|TRBV30|10
CAWRERKLFF
TGTGCCTGGCGGGAGAGAAAACTGTTTTTT
>.|TRBJ2-5|.|TRBV3-1|12
CASSQTIETQYF
TGTGCCAGCAGCCAAACGATAGAGACCCAGTACTTC
>.|TRBJ1-5|.|TRBV12-3/TRBV12-4|12
CASTLGSQPQHF
TGTGCCAGCACCCTGGGAAGTCAGCCCCAGCATTTT
>.|TRBJ2-7|few|TRBV12-3/TRBV12-4|13
CASNSDRSYEQYF
TGTGCCAGCAACTCGGACAGATCCTACGAGCAGTACTTC
>.|TRBJ1-2|few|TRBV7-9|13
CASSLIRGYGYTF
TGTGCCAGCAGCTTAATAAGAGGCTATGGCTACACCTTC
>.|TRBJ1-1|.|TRBV5-1|14
CASSADRPNTEAFF
TGCGCCAGCAGCGCCGACAGGCCGAACACTGAAGCTTTCTTT
>.|TRBJ2-6|few|TRBV2|15
CASRSGGAGANVLTF
TGTGCCAGCAGAAGTGGAGGGGCTGGGGCCAACGTCCTGACTTTC
>.|TRBJ2-1|.|TRBV20-1|16
CSARRVDAFRYNEQFF
TGCAGTGCTAGACGTGTTGACGCCTTCCGATACAATGAGCAGTTCTTC
>.|TRBJ1-5|few|TRBV20-1|14
CSASPRTGNQPQHF
TGCAGTGCTAGCCCCCGGACGGGCAATCAGCCCCAGCATTTT
>TRBD1|TRBJ2-1|few|TRBV27|16
CASSSARDRSYNEQFF
TGTGCCAGCAGCTCCGCCCGGGACAGATCCTACAATGAGCAGTTCTTC
>TRBD2|TRBJ2-1|.|TRBV20-1|14
CSASTSGRGGEQFF
TGCAGTGCTTCTACTAGCGGGAGGGGGGGTGAGCAGTTCTTC
>.|TRBJ2-1|.|TRBV7-8|15
CASSLKTGHYNEQFF
TGTGCCAGCAGCTTAAAAACAGGCCACTACAATGAGCAGTTCTTC
>.|TRBJ2-5|.|TRBV7-2|15
CASSSRRTTQETQYF
TGTGCCAGCAGCTCACGCCGCACTACTCAAGAGACCCAGTACTTC